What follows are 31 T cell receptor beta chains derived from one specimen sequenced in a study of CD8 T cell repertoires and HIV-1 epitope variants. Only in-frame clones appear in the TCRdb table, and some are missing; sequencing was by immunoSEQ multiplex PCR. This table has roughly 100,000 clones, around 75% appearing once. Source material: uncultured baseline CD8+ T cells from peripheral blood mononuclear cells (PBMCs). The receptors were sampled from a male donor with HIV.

The CDR3 loop is CASSIDTGTSNKFF. Written as DNA, the CDR3 is TGTGCCAGCAGCATCGATACCGGGACTAGTAACAAGTTCTTC. The J gene is TRBJ2-1, the V gene TRBV5-4; 8 bases agree with TRBD2. Germline V lookup: CDR1 SGHNT, CDR2 YYREEE (reference sequence). The V and J ends lost 4 bases and 14 bases, in that order; junction bases with no gene match: 14. The CDR3 consists of 14 residues.

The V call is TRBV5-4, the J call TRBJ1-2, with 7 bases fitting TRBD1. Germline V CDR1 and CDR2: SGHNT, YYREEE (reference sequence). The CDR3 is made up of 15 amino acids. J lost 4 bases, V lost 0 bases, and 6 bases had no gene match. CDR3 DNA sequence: TGTGCCAGCAGCTTGGGACAGGGACGCCTCTATGGCTACACCTTC. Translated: CASSLGQGRLYGYTF.

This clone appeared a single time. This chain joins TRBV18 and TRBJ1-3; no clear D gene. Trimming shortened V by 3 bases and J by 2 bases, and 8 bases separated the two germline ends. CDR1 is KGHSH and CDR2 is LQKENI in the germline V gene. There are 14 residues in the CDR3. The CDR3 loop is CASSPVFPGNTIYF. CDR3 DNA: TGTGCCAGCTCACCCGTCTTCCCTGGAAACACCATATATTTT.

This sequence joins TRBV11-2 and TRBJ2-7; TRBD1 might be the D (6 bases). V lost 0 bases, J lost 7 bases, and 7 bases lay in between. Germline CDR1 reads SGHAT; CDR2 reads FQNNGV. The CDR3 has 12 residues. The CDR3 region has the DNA TGTGCCAGCAGCTTAGATCAGGGGGAGCAGTACTTC. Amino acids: CASSLDQGEQYF.

The CDR3 DNA follows: TGTGCCAGCAGCCTAAAGAGCGGGGGGGCAGATACGCAGTATTTT. Translating gives CASSLKSGGADTQYF. The chain joins TRBV7-2 to TRBJ2-3; 10 bases fit TRBD2. The CDR3 sequence is 15 residues long. Germline assignment: CDR1 SGHTA and CDR2 FQGNSA. The V segment lost 5 bases and the J segment 4 bases; nucleotides outside the gene matches: 6.

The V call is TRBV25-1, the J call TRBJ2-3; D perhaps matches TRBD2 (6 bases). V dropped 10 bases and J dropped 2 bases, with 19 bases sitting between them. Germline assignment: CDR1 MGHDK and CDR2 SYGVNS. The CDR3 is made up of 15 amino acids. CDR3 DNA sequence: TGTGCCATCTCGATCGGGCGGGGCCCCACAGATACGCAGTATTTT. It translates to CAISIGRGPTDTQYF.

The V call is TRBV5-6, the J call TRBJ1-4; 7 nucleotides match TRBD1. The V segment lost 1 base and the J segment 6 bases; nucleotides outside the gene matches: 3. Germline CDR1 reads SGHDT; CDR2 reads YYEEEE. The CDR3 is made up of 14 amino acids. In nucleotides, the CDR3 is TGTGCCAGCAGCTTGCGACAGGGTGATGAAAAACTGTTTTTT. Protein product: CASSLRQGDEKLFF.

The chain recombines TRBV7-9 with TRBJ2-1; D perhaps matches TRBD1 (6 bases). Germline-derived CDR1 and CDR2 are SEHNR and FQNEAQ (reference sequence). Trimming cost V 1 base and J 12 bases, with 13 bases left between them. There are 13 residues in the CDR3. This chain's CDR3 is CASSLVTGLGQFF. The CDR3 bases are TGTGCCAGCAGCTTAGTAACAGGGTTGGGGCAGTTCTTC.

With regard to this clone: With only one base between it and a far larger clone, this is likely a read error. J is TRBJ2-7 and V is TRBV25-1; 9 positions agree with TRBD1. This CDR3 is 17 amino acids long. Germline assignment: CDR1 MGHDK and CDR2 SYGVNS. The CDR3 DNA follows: TGTACCAGCAGTAGTGACCGATGGGACAGGGAAACCTACGAGCAGTACTTC. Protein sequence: CTSSSDRWDRETYEQYF.

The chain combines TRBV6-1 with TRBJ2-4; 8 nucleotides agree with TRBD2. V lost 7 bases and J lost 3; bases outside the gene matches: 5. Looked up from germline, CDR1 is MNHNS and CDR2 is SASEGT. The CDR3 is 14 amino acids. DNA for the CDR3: TGTGCCAGCAATGCGGGGGGCGGCAAAAACATTCAGTACTTC. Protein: CASNAGGGKNIQYF.

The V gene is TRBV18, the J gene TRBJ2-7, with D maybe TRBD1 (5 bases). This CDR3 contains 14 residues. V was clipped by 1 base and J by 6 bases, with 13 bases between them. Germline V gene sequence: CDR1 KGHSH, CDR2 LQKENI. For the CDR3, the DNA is TGTGCCAGCTCACCACTGGACACGTTAGGCGAGCAGTACTTC. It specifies CASSPLDTLGEQYF.

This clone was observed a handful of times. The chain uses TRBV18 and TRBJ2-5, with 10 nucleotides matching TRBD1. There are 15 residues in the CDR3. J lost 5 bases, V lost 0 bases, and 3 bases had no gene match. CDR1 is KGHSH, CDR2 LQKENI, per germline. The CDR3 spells CASSPPDRGYETQYF. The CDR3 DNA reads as TGTGCCAGCTCACCACCGGACAGGGGGTATGAGACCCAGTACTTC.

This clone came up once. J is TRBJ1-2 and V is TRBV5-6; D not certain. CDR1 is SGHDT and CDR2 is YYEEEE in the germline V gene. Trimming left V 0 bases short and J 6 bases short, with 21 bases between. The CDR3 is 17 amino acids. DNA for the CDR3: TGTGCCAGCAGCTTGGGCTTTCAATCTGGACGGAGGCATGGCTACACCTTC. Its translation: CASSLGFQSGRRHGYTF. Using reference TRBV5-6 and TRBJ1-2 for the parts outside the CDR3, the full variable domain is DAGVTQSPTHLIKTRGQQVTLRCSPKSGHDTVSWYQQALGQGPQFIFQYYEEEERQRGNFPDRFSGHQFPNYSSELNVNALLLGDSALYLCASSLGFQSGRRHGYTFGSGTRLTVV.

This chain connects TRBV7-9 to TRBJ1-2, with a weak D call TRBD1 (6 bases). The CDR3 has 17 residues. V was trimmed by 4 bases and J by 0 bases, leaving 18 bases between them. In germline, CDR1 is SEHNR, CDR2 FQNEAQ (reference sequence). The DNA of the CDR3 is TGTGCCAGCAGCTGGGATGGGACTACAGGGTCTAACTATGGCTACACCTTC. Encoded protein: CASSWDGTTGSNYGYTF.

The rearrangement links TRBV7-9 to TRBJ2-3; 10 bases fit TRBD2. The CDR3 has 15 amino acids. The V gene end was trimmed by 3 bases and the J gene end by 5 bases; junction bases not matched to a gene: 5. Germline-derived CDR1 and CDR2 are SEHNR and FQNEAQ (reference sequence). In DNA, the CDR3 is TGTGCCAGCAGCTTTCTAGCGGGAGTTGTAGATACGCAGTATTTT. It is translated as CASSFLAGVVDTQYF.

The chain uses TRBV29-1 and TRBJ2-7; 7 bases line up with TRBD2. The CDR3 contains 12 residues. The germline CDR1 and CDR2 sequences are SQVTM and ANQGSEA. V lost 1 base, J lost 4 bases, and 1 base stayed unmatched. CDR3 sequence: CSVEGGGYEQYF. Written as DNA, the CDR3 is TGCAGCGTTGAAGGGGGAGGGTACGAGCAGTACTTC.

In nucleotides, the CDR3 is TGTGCCAGCAGTAGGACCACAGGGGCTAGCGCTGAAGCTTTCTTT. Translating it yields CASSRTTGASAEAFF. The chain is built from TRBV6-5 and TRBJ1-1, with 7 bases that match TRBD1. CDR3 length equals 15 residues. Germline loops: CDR1 MNHEY, CDR2 SVGAGI. Trimming cost V 5 bases and J 6 bases; bases outside gene matches: 12.

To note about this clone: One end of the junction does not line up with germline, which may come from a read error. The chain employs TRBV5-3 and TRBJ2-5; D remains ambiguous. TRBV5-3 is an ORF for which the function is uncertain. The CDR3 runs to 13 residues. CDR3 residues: CASSFPAQETQYF. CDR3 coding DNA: TGTGCCAGCAGCTTTCCAGCCCAAGAGACCCAGTACTTC.

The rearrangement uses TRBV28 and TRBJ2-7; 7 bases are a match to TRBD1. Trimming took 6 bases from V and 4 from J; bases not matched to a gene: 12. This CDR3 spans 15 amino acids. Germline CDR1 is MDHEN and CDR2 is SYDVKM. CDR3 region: CASSLRQGVMYEQYF. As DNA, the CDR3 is TGTGCCAGCAGCCTAAGACAGGGAGTGATGTACGAGCAGTACTTC. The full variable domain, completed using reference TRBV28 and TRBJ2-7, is DVKVTQSSRYLVKRTGEKVFLECVQDMDHENMFWYRQDPGLGLRLIYFSYDVKMKEKGDIPEGYSVSREKKERFSLILESASTNQTSMYLCASSLRQGVMYEQYFGPGTRLTVT.

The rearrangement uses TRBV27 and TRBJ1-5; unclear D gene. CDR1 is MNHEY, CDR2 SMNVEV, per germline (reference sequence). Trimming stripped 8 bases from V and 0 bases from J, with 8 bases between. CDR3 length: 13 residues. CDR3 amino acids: CASSGDSNQPQHF. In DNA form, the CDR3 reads TGTGCCAGCTCGGGCGATAGCAATCAGCCCCAGCATTTT.

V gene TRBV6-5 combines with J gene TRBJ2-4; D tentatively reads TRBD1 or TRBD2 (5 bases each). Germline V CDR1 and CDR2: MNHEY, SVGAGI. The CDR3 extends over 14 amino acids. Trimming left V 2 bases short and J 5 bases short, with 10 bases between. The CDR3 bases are TGTGCCAGCAGTTACGCTCCGGGGCAAAACATTCAGTACTTC. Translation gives CASSYAPGQNIQYF.

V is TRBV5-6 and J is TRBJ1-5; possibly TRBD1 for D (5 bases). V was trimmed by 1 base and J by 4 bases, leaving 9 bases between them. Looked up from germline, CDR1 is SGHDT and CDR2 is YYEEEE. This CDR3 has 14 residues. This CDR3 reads CASSLRAGNQPQHF. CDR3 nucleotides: TGTGCCAGCAGCTTGCGGGCAGGGAATCAGCCCCAGCATTTT. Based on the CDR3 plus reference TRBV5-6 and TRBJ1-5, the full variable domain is DAGVTQSPTHLIKTRGQQVTLRCSPKSGHDTVSWYQQALGQGPQFIFQYYEEEERQRGNFPDRFSGHQFPNYSSELNVNALLLGDSALYLCASSLRAGNQPQHFGDGTRLSIL.

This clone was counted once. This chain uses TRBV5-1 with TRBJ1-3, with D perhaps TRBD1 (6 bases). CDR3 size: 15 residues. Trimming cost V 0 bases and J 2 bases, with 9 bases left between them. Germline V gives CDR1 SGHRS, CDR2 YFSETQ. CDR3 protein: CASSLGRGPGNTIYF. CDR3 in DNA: TGCGCCAGCAGCTTGGGCAGGGGCCCTGGAAACACCATATATTTT.

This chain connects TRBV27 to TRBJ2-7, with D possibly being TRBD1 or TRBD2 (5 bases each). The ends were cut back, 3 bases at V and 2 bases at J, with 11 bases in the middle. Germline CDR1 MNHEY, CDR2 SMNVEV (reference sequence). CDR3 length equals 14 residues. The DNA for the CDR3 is TGTGCCAGCAGTTTCTGGGGGTCCACCTACGAGCAGTACTTC. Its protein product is CASSFWGSTYEQYF.

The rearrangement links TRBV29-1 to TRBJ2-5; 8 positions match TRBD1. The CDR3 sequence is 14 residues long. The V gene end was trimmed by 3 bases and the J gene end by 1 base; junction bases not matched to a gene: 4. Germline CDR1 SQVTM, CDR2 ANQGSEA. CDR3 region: CSVDRTGFQETQYF. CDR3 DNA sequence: TGCAGCGTTGACAGGACAGGGTTCCAAGAGACCCAGTACTTC.

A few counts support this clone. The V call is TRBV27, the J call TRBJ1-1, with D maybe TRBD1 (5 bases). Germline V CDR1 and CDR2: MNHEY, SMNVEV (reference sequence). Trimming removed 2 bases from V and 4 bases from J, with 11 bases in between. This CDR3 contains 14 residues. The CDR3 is CASSLRRDGTEAFF. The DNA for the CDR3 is TGTGCCAGCAGTTTACGCAGGGATGGCACTGAAGCTTTCTTT.

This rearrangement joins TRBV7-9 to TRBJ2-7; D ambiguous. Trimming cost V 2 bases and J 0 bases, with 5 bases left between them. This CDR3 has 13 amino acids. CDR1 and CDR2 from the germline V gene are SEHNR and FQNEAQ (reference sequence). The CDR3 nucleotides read TGTGCCAGCAGCTTACACAGCTCCTACGAGCAGTACTTC. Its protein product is CASSLHSSYEQYF.

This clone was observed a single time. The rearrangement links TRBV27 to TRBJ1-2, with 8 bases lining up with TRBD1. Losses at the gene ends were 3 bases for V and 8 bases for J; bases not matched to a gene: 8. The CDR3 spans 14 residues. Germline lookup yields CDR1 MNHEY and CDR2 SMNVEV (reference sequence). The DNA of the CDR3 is TGTGCCAGCAGTTTCCAAGACAGGGGCAGCGGCTACACCTTC. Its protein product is CASSFQDRGSGYTF.

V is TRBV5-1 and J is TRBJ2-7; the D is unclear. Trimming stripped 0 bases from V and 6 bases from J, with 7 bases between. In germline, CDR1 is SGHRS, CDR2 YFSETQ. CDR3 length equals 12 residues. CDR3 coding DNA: TGCGCCAGCAGCTTGGTGGGATCCGAGCAGTACTTC. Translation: CASSLVGSEQYF.

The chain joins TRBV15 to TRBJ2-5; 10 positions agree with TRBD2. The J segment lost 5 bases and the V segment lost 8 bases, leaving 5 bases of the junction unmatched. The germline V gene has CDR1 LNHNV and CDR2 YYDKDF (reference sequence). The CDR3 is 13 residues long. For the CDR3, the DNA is TGTGCCACCGCTAGCGGGAGTGTGGAGACCCAGTACTTC. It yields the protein CATASGSVETQYF.

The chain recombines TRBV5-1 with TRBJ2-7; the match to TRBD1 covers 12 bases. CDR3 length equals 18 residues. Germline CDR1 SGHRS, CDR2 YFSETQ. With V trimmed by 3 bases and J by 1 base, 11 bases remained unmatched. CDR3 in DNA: TGCGCCAGCAGCTGGGGCCGGGGACAGGGGGCGCGGTCCTACGAGCAGTACTTC. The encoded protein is CASSWGRGQGARSYEQYF.